The present entry profiles one T cell receptor beta chain with its context. Its target is not known. There are 15 residues in the CDR3. Trimming removed 4 bases from V and 0 bases from J; junction bases left unmatched: 2. Per the germline V gene, CDR1 is LNHNV and CDR2 is YYDKDF (reference sequence). It was with random hexamers that roughly 0.45 to 1 ug RNA was reverse transcribed. A single record per CDR3 protein comes from TCRdb applying MiXCR to the immunoSEQ multiplex PCR reads. The table includes around 170,000 distinct CDR3 sequences, approximately 94% detected once. The data were obtained in a study of CD8 T cells in Susac syndrome. Study summary: Sequenced Susac syndrome patients included 5 or 6 with clinically active disease and about eight in remission.

Study observations and caveats: When the CD4+ T cell repertoires of patients with Susac syndrome were examined, they did not show any clonal expansion.

The clonotype was recovered from a human donor with Susac syndrome. This chain connects TRBV15 to TRBJ2-4; 8 bases align to TRBD2. The specimen was CD4+ T cells from PBMCs. Written as DNA, the CDR3 is TGTGCCACCAGCACGGGAGGGTCAGCCAAAAACATTCAGTACTTC. This translates into CATSTGGSAKNIQYF. The variable domain in full, completed from reference TRBV15 and TRBJ2-4, reads DAMVIQNPRYQVTQFGKPVTLSCSQTLNHNVMYWYQQKSSQAPKLLFHYYDKDFNNEADTPDNFQSRRPNTSFCFLDIRSPGLGDTAMYLCATSTGGSAKNIQYFGAGTRLSVL.